This TCR beta chain emerged from a study of tissue T cells after allogeneic stem cell transplantation. Study-level points and caveats: Tissue-detected TCR repertoire was only partly captured by blood and spleen T cells. TCR repertoires tracked anatomic similarity, regardless of disease or transplant status.

Per germline, CDR1 KGHPV and CDR2 FQNQEV (reference sequence). The CDR3 runs to 14 residues. Deletions cut 4 bases from V and 6 bases from J, with 14 bases between. CDR3 sequences, V/J genes, frequencies and template counts came from survey-depth TCRbeta sequencing. Using immunoSEQ multiplex PCR, the repertoire was profiled, and TCRdb retains in-frame clones only, with some absent. The sample includes roughly 8,200 clones, around 40% of them seen just once. This clone was seen more than once but under ten times. Its antigen remains unidentified. Mouse gene names apply. The CDR3 is cut off 1 residue early in the read; its end comes from the germline J gene. Time point given: mouse harvest day 7 after allogeneic transplant. Each mouse received 10^7 T-cell-depleted marrow cells plus 10^6 splenic CD5+ T cells by tail vein. Tissues came from B6→BALB/c major-mismatch GVHD mice at day 7 or 14.

Sequenced: skin. The receptor comes from a female BALB/c mouse given C57BL/6 T cells with graft-versus-host disease after an allogeneic hematopoietic cell transplant. The chain links TRBV26 to TRBJ2-5; D gene uncertain. The sequenced CDR3 bases are TGTGCCAGCAGTCCGCCGGGCCCCGGGGACACCCAGTAC. This sequence encodes CASSPPGPGDTQY. The complete CDR3 protein is CASSPPGPGDTQYF.